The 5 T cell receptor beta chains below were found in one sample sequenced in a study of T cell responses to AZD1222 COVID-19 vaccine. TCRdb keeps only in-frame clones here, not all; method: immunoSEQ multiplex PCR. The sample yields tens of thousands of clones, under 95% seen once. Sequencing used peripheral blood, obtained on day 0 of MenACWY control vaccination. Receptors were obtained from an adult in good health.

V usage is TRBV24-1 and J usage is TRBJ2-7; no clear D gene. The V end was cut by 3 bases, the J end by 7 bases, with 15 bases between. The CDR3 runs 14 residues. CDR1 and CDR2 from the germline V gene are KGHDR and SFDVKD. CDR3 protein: CATSDPARVGEQYF. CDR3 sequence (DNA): TGTGCCACCAGTGATCCCGCGAGAGTAGGGGAGCAGTACTTC.

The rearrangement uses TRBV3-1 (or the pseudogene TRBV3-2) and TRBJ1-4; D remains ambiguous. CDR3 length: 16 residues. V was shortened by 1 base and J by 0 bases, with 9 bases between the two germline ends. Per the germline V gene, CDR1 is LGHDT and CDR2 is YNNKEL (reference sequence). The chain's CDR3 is CASSQVIPSTNEKLFF. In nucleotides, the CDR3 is TGTGCCAGCAGCCAAGTGATCCCTTCAACTAATGAAAAACTGTTTTTT.

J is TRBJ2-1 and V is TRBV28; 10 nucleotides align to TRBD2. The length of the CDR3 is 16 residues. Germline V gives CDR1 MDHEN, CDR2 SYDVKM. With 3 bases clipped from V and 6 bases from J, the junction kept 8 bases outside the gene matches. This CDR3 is CASSLYLAGGGNEQFF. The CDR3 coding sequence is TGTGCCAGCAGTTTGTATTTAGCGGGAGGCGGCAATGAGCAGTTCTTC.

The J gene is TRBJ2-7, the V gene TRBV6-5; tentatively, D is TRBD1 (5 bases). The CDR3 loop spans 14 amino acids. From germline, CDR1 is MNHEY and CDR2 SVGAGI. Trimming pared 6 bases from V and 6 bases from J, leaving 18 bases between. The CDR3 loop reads CASSAVSRVGEQYF. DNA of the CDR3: TGTGCCAGCAGCGCAGTTAGCAGGGTCGGCGAGCAGTACTTC.

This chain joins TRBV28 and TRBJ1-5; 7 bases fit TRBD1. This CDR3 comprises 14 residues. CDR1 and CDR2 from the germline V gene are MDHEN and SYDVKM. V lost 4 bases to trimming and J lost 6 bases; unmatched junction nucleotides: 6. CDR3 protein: CASSSTGFVQPQHF. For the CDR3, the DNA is TGTGCCAGCAGTTCGACAGGGTTTGTTCAGCCCCAGCATTTT.